This TCR beta chain was obtained from a study of CXCR3-negative and CXCR3-positive naive CD8 T cells. UMI-tagged TRB cDNA libraries were built via 5' RACE. Reanalyzing the 5' RACE reads, TCRdb keeps one entry per CDR3 protein, without DNA. This sample carries tens of thousands of distinct CDR3 sequences, with 3.5% to 5% going to the ten biggest clones. Germline V CDR1 and CDR2: MDHEN, SYDVKM. This CDR3 is built from 15 residues. The rearrangement links TRBV28 to TRBJ2-7; TCRdb calls TRBD1, which cannot be checked without DNA. Material: naive CXCR3- CD8+ T cells from blood. Subset of the sample: CD45RO-CCR7+CD27+CD95- naive CD8+ T cells lacking CXCR3 (TNR3-). The clonotype originates from a human donor in good health. Some clones in this sample may be carry-over from other donors' samples. The chain's CDR3 is CACSLRAGTGYEQYF.